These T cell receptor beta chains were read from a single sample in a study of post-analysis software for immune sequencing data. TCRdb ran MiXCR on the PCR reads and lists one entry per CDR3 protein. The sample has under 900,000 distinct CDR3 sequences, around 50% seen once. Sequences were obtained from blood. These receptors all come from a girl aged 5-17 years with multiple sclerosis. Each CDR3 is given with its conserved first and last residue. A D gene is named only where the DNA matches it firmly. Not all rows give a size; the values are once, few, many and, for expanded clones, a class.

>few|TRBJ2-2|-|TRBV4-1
TGCGCCAGCAGCCAAGCGGGCAGGGCCACCGGGGAGCTGTTTTTT
CASSQAGRATGELFF
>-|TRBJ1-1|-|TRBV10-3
TGTGCCATCGAAGACCCCGGGGGCGTGAACACTGAAGCTTTCTTT
CAIEDPGGVNTEAFF
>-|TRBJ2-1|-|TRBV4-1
TGCGCCAGCAGCCGAGGACGTGAGCAGTTCTTC
CASSRGREQFF
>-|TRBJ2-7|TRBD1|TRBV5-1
TGCGCCAGCAGCTTGGAGGGGGCCGGGACAGGGATCCTCGAGCAGTACTTC
CASSLEGAGTGILEQYF
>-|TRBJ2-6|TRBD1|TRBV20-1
TGCAGTGCTTTCAGACAGGGATCCGGGGCCAACGTCCTGATTTTC
CSAFRQGSGANVLIF
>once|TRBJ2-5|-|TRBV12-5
TGTGCTAGTGGTCCCCCGGGGCCCGACCAAGAGACCCAGTACTTC
CASGPPGPDQETQYF
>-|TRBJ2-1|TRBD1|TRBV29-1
TGCAGCGTTGAATTAGCAGGGGGTGAGCAGTTCTTC
CSVELAGGEQFF
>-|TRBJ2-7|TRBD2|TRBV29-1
TGCAGCGTTGATCTAGTGGCGGGAGGCGAACCCTGCGAGCAGTACTTC
CSVDLVAGGEPCEQYF
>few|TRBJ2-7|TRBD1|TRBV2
TGTGCCAGCAGCGGCTTAGGGGACAGGGGCGACTACGAGCAGTACTTC
CASSGLGDRGDYEQYF
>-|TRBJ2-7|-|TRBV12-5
TGTGCTAGTGGTCCGGCGGCAGCCTACGAGCAGTACTTC
CASGPAAAYEQYF
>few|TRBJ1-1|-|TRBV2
TGTGCCTGCAGTCGTCCGTTCGAGGGGAACACTGAAGCTTTCTTT
CACSRPFEGNTEAFF
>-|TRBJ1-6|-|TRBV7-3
TGTGCCAGCAGCCTCGACCCTGGGTATAATTCACCCCTCCACTTT
CASSLDPGYNSPLHF
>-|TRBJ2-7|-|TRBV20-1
TGCAGTGCTTCAAGGGACCCCCTCGAGCAGTACTTC
CSASRDPLEQYF
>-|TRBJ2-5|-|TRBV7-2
TGTGCCAGCAGCTACGAGGGGGGCCAAGAGACCCAGTACTTC
CASSYEGGQETQYF
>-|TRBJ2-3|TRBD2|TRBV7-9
TGTGCCAGCAGCTTAGCTGGAGCGGGAGCCACAGATACGCAGTATTTT
CASSLAGAGATDTQYF
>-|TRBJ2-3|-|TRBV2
TGTGCCAGCAGGGGGGACTTAGATACGCAGTATTTT
CASRGDLDTQYF
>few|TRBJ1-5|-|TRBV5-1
TGCGCCAGCAGCTTGTCGGGGGTGGGAGGCAATCAGCCCCAGCATTTT
CASSLSGVGGNQPQHF
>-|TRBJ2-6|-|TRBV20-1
TGCAGTGCTAGGGTTGGAGGGGCCAACGTCCTGACTTTC
CSARVGGANVLTF
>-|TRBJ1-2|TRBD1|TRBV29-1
TGCAGCGTCGGGGACAGGGTGGTGGGCTACACCTTC
CSVGDRVVGYTF
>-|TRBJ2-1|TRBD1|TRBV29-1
TGCAGCGACTACTTCCGGCAGGGGGATGAGCAGTTCTTC
CSDYFRQGDEQFF
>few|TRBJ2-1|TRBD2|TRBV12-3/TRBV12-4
TGTGCCAGCGTAACTAGCGGAAGGTCCTACAATGAGCAGTTCTTC
CASVTSGRSYNEQFF
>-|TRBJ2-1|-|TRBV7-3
TGTGCCAGCAGCCAAGGCGGCGACAGGTTCTTC
CASSQGGDRFF
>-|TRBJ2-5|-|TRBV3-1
TGTGCCAGCAGCCAAGATCCACAGGGAGAGACCCAGTACTTC
CASSQDPQGETQYF
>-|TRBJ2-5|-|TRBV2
TGTGCCAGCCGATATCTTCAAGAGACCCAGTACTTC
CASRYLQETQYF
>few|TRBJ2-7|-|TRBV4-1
TGCGCCAGCAGCCAAGATTGGGGACATCCCTACGAGCAGTACTTC
CASSQDWGHPYEQYF
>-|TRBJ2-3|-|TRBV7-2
TGTGCCAGCAGCTTATCTGGGGGGATAAGTGGTACGCAGTATTTT
CASSLSGGISGTQYF
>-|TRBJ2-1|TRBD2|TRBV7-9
TGTGCCAGCAGCTTAAGACTAGCGGGAGATCGAAGTGAGCAGTTCTTC
CASSLRLAGDRSEQFF
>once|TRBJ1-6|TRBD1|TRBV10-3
TGTGCCATCAGCCGGGACAGCAGCTCCTATAATTCACCCCTCCACTTT
CAISRDSSSYNSPLHF
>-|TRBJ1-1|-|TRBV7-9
TGTGCCAGCAGCCCGAGCATGAGGGAGGCCTCTGAAGCTTTCTTT
CASSPSMREASEAFF
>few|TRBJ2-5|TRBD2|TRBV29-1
TGCAGCGTTGAAGGTTCGCTAGCGGGGAGTGGGGAGACCCAGTACTTC
CSVEGSLAGSGETQYF
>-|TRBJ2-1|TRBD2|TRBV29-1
TGCAGCGTTGATGGCCCACTAGCGGGAGGGCCCCATGAGCAGTTCTTC
CSVDGPLAGGPHEQFF
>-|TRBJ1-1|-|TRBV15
TGTGCCACCAGCAGAGACCGACAGGACTATGGAGCTTTCTTT
CATSRDRQDYGAFF
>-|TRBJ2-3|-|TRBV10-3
TGTGCCATCAGTACTTCGAGGGGCACAGATACGCGGTATTTT
CAISTSRGTDTRYF
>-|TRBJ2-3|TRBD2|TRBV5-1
TGCGCCAGCAGCCAGATAGCGGGCTCTACAGATACGCAGTATTTT
CASSQIAGSTDTQYF
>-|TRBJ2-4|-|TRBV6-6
TGTGCCAGCAGTTACTTGGACAACCTAGCCAAAAACATTCAGTACTTC
CASSYLDNLAKNIQYF
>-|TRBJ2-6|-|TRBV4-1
TGCGCCAGCAGCCAACTGCATTCTGGGGCCAACGTCCTGACTTTC
CASSQLHSGANVLTF
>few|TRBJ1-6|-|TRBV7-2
TGTGCCAGCAGCACTTACAGGGTTGGGTCACCCCTCCACTTT
CASSTYRVGSPLHF